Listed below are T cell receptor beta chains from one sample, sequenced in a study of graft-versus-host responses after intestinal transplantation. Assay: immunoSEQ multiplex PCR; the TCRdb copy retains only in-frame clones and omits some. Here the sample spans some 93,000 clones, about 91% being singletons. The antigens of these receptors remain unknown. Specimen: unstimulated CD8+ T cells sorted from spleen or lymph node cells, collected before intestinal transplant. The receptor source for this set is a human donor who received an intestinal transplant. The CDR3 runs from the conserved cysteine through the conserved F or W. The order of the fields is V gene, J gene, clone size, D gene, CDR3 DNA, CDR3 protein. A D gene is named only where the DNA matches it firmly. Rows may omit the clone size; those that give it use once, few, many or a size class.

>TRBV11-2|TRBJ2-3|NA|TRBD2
TGTGCCAGCAGCTTAAGCCATAGCGGGGACCGAGATACGCAGTATTTT
CASSLSHSGDRDTQYF
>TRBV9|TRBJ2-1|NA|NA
TGTGCCAGCAGCGTAGCGGGAAGGGCGGATGAGCAGTTCTTC
CASSVAGRADEQFF
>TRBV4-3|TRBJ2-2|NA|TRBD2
TGCGCCAGCAGCCAAGGAAGGGGACTAGCGGGGGTACCTGGGGAGCTGTTTTTT
CASSQGRGLAGVPGELFF
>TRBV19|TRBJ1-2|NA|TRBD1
TGTGCCAGTACCCCCGGGCAGGGGGCAGGCTACACCTTC
CASTPGQGAGYTF
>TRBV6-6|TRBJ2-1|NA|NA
TGTGCCAGCAGTTTCAGCGTGACGGAGGGATACAATGAGCAGTTCTTC
CASSFSVTEGYNEQFF
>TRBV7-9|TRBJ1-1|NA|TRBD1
TGTGCCAGCAGCCGTACGACAGGGCTGAACACTGAAGCTTTCTTT
CASSRTTGLNTEAFF
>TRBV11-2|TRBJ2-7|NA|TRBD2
TGTGCCAGCAGCTTAGGTTGGACTAGCGGGAGTTACGAGCAGTACTTC
CASSLGWTSGSYEQYF
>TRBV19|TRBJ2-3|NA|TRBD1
TGTGCCACCGGACAGGGTGCAGATACGCAGTATTTT
CATGQGADTQYF
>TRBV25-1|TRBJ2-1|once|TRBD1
TGTGCCAGCAGTGTGTGGGACAGGGCAGGAAATGAGCAGTTCTTC
CASSVWDRAGNEQFF
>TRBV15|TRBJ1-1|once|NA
TGTGCCACCAGCAGAGGTTGGGGGGGCAGGTACATGAACACTGAAGCTTTCTTT
CATSRGWGGRYMNTEAFF
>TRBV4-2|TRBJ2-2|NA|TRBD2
TGTGCCAGCAGCCAAGATTTCCAACGGGAGGACACCGGGGAGCTGTTTTTT
CASSQDFQREDTGELFF
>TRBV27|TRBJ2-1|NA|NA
TGTGCCAGCAGTTTTGCGGGATCAAATGAGCAGTTCTTC
CASSFAGSNEQFF
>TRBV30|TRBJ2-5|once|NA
TGTGCCTGGACCTCCATCGGACATAGCCAAGAGACCCAGTACTTC
CAWTSIGHSQETQYF
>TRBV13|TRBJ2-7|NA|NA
TGTGCCAGCAGCTTAGGGTCAGGGTATCCCTACGAGCAGTACTTC
CASSLGSGYPYEQYF
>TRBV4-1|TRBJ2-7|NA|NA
TGCGCCAGCAGCCACCGGTCCCCCTACGAGCAGTACTTC
CASSHRSPYEQYF
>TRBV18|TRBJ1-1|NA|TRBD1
TGTGCCAGCTCACCCGATACCGGGACAGGGAGAGACGAAGCTTTCTTT
CASSPDTGTGRDEAFF
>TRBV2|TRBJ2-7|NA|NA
TGTGCCAGCAGTGAGGGCAGGGCCCGCTCCTACGAGCAGTACTTC
CASSEGRARSYEQYF
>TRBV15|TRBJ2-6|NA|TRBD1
TGTGCCACCAGCAGAGATGGTCCGGGACAGTGGGCCTCTGGGGCCAACGTCCTGACTTTC
CATSRDGPGQWASGANVLTF
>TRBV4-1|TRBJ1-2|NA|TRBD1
TGCGCCAGCAGCCAAGGGACAGGCAACTATGGCTACACCTTC
CASSQGTGNYGYTF
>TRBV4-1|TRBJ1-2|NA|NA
TGCGCCAGCAGCCCCCGGGACACCTCCACCTATGGCTACACCTTC
CASSPRDTSTYGYTF
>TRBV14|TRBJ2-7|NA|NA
TGTGCCAGCAGCCTCATACAGTATTCCTACGAGCAGTACTTC
CASSLIQYSYEQYF
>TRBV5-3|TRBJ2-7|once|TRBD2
TGTGCCAGAAGCTGCCCGGGGGGCTCCTACGAGCAGTACTTC
CARSCPGGSYEQYF